The 3 T cell receptor beta chains presented below share a single source sample, sequenced in a study of CD8 T cells in Susac syndrome. Reverse transcription used about 0.45 to 1 ug RNA and random hexamers. TCRdb re-called the immunoSEQ multiplex PCR reads with MiXCR, one entry per CDR3 protein. Of more than 90,000 distinct CDR3 sequences detected, 90% to 95% appear once; the ten largest clones hold just under 0.095%. The sequenced material came from CD4+ T cells from PBMCs. Receptor source: a human donor with multiple sclerosis.

The chain links TRBV2 to TRBJ1-5, with D perhaps TRBD1 (5 bases). Germline lookup yields CDR1 SNHLY and CDR2 FYNNEI. This CDR3 has 15 amino acids. Trimming took 7 bases from V and 1 from J, leaving 14 bases between them. Here the CDR3 reads CASTWDPRSNQPQHF. The CDR3 bases are TGTGCCAGCACCTGGGACCCAAGGAGCAATCAGCCCCAGCATTTT.

The rearrangement links TRBV20-1 to TRBJ2-1, with 14 positions matching TRBD2. Trimming at V came to 0 bases and at J to 7 bases, leaving 5 bases not matched to a gene. Germline values: CDR1 DFQATT, CDR2 SNEGSKA (reference sequence). The CDR3 is 16 amino acids. The CDR3 bases are TGCAGTGCTAGAGAAGGACTAGCGGGGGGCAGAAATGAGCAGTTCTTC. Its translation: CSAREGLAGGRNEQFF.

The chain carries TRBV20-1 and TRBJ2-2; D assignment may be TRBD1 or TRBD2 (5 bases each). V lost 5 bases and J 4 bases, leaving 8 bases between the germline ends. Germline-derived CDR1 and CDR2 are DFQATT and SNEGSKA (reference sequence). CDR3 size: 12 residues. CDR3 loop: CSAEGSTGELFF. The CDR3 nucleotides read TGCAGTGCTGAGGGGTCCACCGGGGAGCTGTTTTTT.